Below are 16 T cell receptor beta chains sequenced from a single sample in a study of OX40 agonist ivuxolimab in advanced cancers. This table comes from immunoSEQ multiplex PCR, and its TCRdb copy is limited to in-frame clones, with some not included. Of tens of thousands of clones in the sample, less than 90% were seen once. Sequencing was performed on CD4+ or CD8+ T cells sorted from blood, taken in a trial of the OX40 agonist ivuxolimab. The source of these receptors is an adult with an advanced solid tumor such as melanoma, head and neck, liver or kidney cancer.

The chain joins TRBV6-5 to TRBJ2-7; a weak D match, TRBD2 (6 bases). The CDR3 has 15 residues. Trimming left V 6 bases short and J 5 bases short, with 20 bases between. Germline V lookup: CDR1 MNHEY, CDR2 SVGAGI. CDR3 region: CASSPGGRWRHEQYF. CDR3 in DNA: TGTGCCAGCAGCCCCGGGGGTCGGTGGCGCCACGAGCAGTACTTC.

The gene calls are TRBV5-1 and TRBJ1-3; D unresolved. The CDR3 consists of 13 residues. V was clipped by 5 bases and J by 1 base, with 7 bases between them. Germline values: CDR1 SGHRS, CDR2 YFSETQ. The CDR3 is CASSDVSGNTIYF. As DNA, the CDR3 is TGCGCCAGCAGTGACGTATCTGGAAACACCATATATTTT.

The V call is TRBV5-6, the J call TRBJ1-1; D is unclear. The germline V and J ends were trimmed by 5 bases and 10 bases, with 12 bases remaining between them. Germline V lookup: CDR1 SGHDT, CDR2 YYEEEE. The CDR3 has 11 residues. This chain's CDR3 is CASSAGFGAFF. The CDR3 DNA is TGTGCCAGCAGTGCGGGTTTTGGAGCTTTCTTT.

The CDR3 DNA follows: TGCGCCAGCAGCCAAGATATTTTGGTTAATCAGCCCCAGCATTTT. As protein: CASSQDILVNQPQHF. V and J are TRBV4-1 and TRBJ1-5, with D unclear. CDR1 MGHRA and CDR2 YSYEKL come from the germline V gene. Trimming cost V 0 bases and J 4 bases, with 10 bases left between them. The CDR3 covers 15 residues.

The chain couples TRBV4-1 to TRBJ1-5; D is unresolved. CDR3 size: 15 residues. With 0 bases removed from V and 0 bases from J, the gap between germline ends came to 6 bases. Per the germline V gene, CDR1 is MGHRA and CDR2 is YSYEKL. CDR3: CASSQDMGSNQPQHF. CDR3 sequence (DNA): TGCGCCAGCAGCCAAGACATGGGTAGCAATCAGCCCCAGCATTTT.

The chain carries TRBV7-9 and TRBJ2-3, with D unresolved. The germline V gene has CDR1 SEHNR and CDR2 FQNEAQ (reference sequence). There are 14 residues in the CDR3. V gave up 4 bases and J gave up 6 bases, with 14 bases separating them. DNA of the CDR3: TGTGCCAGCAGCTCCTCGTTAACCACCGATACGCAGTATTTT. Amino acid sequence: CASSSSLTTDTQYF.

V is TRBV11-2 and J is TRBJ2-5, with 10 nucleotides matching TRBD1. The trim removed 3 bases at V and 5 bases at J, leaving 3 bases unmatched. The CDR3 totals 14 residues. In germline, CDR1 is SGHAT, CDR2 FQNNGV. The CDR3 here is CASSLDRGVETQYF. The CDR3 region has the DNA TGTGCCAGCAGCTTGGACAGGGGGGTGGAGACCCAGTACTTC.

This sequence joins TRBV6-1 and TRBJ2-3, with D maybe TRBD2 (6 bases). The V end lost 4 bases, the J end lost 10 bases, and 18 bases lay between the germline ends. Germline lookup yields CDR1 MNHNS and CDR2 SASEGT. The CDR3 is made up of 14 amino acids. CDR3 residues: CASSVPGLDSAQYF. In DNA form, the CDR3 reads TGTGCCAGCAGTGTTCCGGGACTCGATTCGGCGCAGTATTTT.

A single count supports this clone. CDR3 DNA sequence: TGTGCCAGTAGTATGTCACCCACGTTTGAGCAGTTCTTC. The encoded protein is CASSMSPTFEQFF. The chain joins TRBV19 to TRBJ2-1; unclear D gene. Deletions cut 3 bases from V and 9 bases from J, with 12 bases between. The CDR3 extends over 13 amino acids. The V gene's germline CDR1 is LNHDA and CDR2 SQIVND (reference sequence).

A few counts support this clone. The V and J genes are TRBV5-1 and TRBJ1-3; D remains unclear. V was cut by 4 bases and J by 0 bases, with 14 bases left in between. The CDR3 sequence is 16 residues long. CDR1 is SGHRS, CDR2 YFSETQ, per germline. The CDR3 sequence: CASSPASGSSGNTIYF. In DNA, the CDR3 is TGCGCCAGCAGCCCGGCTTCGGGGTCCTCTGGAAACACCATATATTTT.

This chain links TRBV5-1 with TRBJ2-3; possibly TRBD2 for D (6 bases). Trimming left V 2 bases short and J 1 base short, with 11 bases between. The length of the CDR3 is 15 residues. In germline, CDR1 is SGHRS, CDR2 YFSETQ. CDR3 residues: CASSFLRDGTDTQYF. The CDR3 region has the DNA TGCGCCAGCAGCTTTTTGCGGGATGGCACAGATACGCAGTATTTT.

This clone turned up a few times. The J gene is TRBJ2-7, the V gene TRBV30; TRBD1 matches 7 bases. CDR1 and CDR2 (germline): GTSNPN, SVGIG (reference sequence). J lost 4 bases, V lost 3 bases, and 6 bases had no gene match. The CDR3 runs 13 residues. The CDR3 nucleotides read TGTGCCTGGAGACAGGGGATAGGGTACGAGCAGTACTTC. Its translation is CAWRQGIGYEQYF. Variable domain in full (rest from reference TRBV30 and TRBJ2-7): SQTIHQWPATLVQPVGSPLSLECTVEGTSNPNLYWYRQAAGRGLQLLFYSVGIGQISSEVPQNLSASRPQDRQFILSSKKLLLSDSGFYLCAWRQGIGYEQYFGPGTRLTVT.

This chain joins TRBV7-3 and TRBJ2-1, with a weak D call TRBD1 (7 bases). Trimming stripped 3 bases from V and 6 bases from J, with 15 bases between. CDR1 SGHTA and CDR2 FQGTGA come from the germline V gene. The CDR3 is 15 residues long. CDR3 DNA: TGTGCCAGCAGCTTCGGCAGGGGGGTCCCCAATGAGCAGTTCTTC. This gives the protein CASSFGRGVPNEQFF.

The rearrangement joins TRBV5-1 to TRBJ2-5, with 8 positions matching TRBD2. CDR3 length: 14 amino acids. Per the germline V gene, CDR1 is SGHRS and CDR2 is YFSETQ. The junction had 6 bases not matched to a gene; V was cut back by 3 bases and J by 5 bases. The CDR3 is CASSWGLDGETQYF. The CDR3 DNA follows: TGCGCCAGCAGCTGGGGACTAGATGGGGAGACCCAGTACTTC.

The chain uses TRBV5-4 and TRBJ1-3; possible D gene TRBD1, 6 bases. The CDR3 length is 16 residues. V lost 0 bases, J lost 4 bases, and 14 bases lay in between. CDR1 is SGHNT, CDR2 YYREEE, per germline (reference sequence). The CDR3 DNA follows: TGTGCCAGCAGCTTGGACTGGGGGGCGAAGGGAAACACCATATATTTT. Its protein is CASSLDWGAKGNTIYF.

This clone has a handful of counts. The chain uses TRBV19 and TRBJ1-5; TRBD1 is a possible D gene (6 bases). There are 13 residues in the CDR3. V lost 7 bases, J lost 7 bases, and 14 bases lay in between. CDR1 LNHDA and CDR2 SQIVND come from the germline V gene (reference sequence). Here the CDR3 DNA reads TGTGCCAGTACCGCCGCAGGGGACCAGCCCCAGCATTTT. It is translated as CASTAAGDQPQHF.